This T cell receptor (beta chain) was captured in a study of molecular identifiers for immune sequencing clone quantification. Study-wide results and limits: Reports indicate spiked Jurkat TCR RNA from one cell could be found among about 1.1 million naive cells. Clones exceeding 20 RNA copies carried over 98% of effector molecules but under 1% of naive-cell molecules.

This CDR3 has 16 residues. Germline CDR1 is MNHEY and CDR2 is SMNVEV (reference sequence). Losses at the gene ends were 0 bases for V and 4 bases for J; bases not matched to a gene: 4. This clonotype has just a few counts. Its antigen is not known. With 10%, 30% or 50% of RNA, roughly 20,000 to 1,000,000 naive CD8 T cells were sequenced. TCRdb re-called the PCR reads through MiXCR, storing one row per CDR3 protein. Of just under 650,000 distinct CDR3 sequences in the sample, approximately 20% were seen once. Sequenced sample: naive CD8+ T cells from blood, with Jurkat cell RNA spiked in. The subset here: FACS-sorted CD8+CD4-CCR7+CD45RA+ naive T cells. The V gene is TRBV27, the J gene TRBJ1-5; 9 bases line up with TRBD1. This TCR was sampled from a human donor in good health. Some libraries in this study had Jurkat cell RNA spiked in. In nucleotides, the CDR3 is TGTGCCAGCAGTTTATCGGGGACAGGGAGAAATCAGCCCCAGCATTTT. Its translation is CASSLSGTGRNQPQHF.